This T cell receptor (beta chain) appears in the sequencing data of a study of shared clonotypes between healthy human individuals. About the research overall: CD4 naive and memory got three plates each, CD8 naive two, CD8 memory one.

V was shortened by 5 bases and J by 1 base, with 15 bases between the two germline ends. CDR1 and CDR2 (germline): SGHTA, FQGNSA. The CDR3 has 15 residues. A CD45RA-negative memory subset and a CD45RA+ naive subset were separated from the CD4+ cells. Some 30,000 T cell genomes (about 0.2 ug DNA) went into each sorted-subset replicate. Libraries were prepared by immunoSEQ multiplex PCR; TCRdb keeps only in-frame clonotypes and omits some of them. The sample holds millions of clones, approximately 93% seen once. The sequencing sample was made of naive CD4+ T cells from PBMCs. Specified subset: CD45RA+ positively selected. The clonotype originates from a man aged 18 to 30 in good health. Some clones in this sample may be carry-over from other donors' samples. This chain uses TRBV7-2 with TRBJ2-7; D call uncertain. The CDR3 loop is CASSLNLMRSYEQYF. CDR3 coding DNA: TGTGCCAGCAGCCTGAACCTGATGCGGTCCTACGAGCAGTACTTC.